Below, 23 T cell receptor beta chains from the same sample are listed, as sequenced in a study of CD8+CD57+ T cells in acquired aplastic anemia. Genomic DNA provided the template from which TCR beta VDJ and CDR3 profiles were obtained. TCRdb ran MiXCR on the reads and lists one entry per CDR3 protein. The sample includes about 150,000 distinct CDR3 sequences, approximately 52% of them seen just once. Individuals selected for sequencing had exhibited CD8+CD57+ cell expansion on flow cytometry. Sequences were obtained from sorted CD4+, CD8+, or CD8+CD57+ T cells (not recorded which) from PBMCs. These receptors were obtained from a human donor with aplastic anemia.

This clonotype was counted only a few times. The chain uses TRBV5-6 and TRBJ2-1, with 9 bases lining up with TRBD2. Germline V CDR1 and CDR2: SGHDT, YYEEEE. This CDR3 is 16 amino acids long. After removal of 1 base from V and 3 bases from J, the junction contained 5 bases not matched to a gene. CDR3 loop: CASSLLRGGDYNEQFF. CDR3 coding DNA: TGTGCCAGCAGCTTGTTGCGGGGGGGAGACTACAATGAGCAGTTCTTC. Full variable domain (outside the CDR3, taken from reference TRBV5-6 and TRBJ2-1): DAGVTQSPTHLIKTRGQQVTLRCSPKSGHDTVSWYQQALGQGPQFIFQYYEEEERQRGNFPDRFSGHQFPNYSSELNVNALLLGDSALYLCASSLLRGGDYNEQFFGPGTRLTVL.

The chain recombines TRBV7-9 with TRBJ2-7, with 9 bases fitting TRBD1. CDR3 length: 15 residues. Per the germline V gene, CDR1 is SEHNR and CDR2 is FQNEAQ (reference sequence). J lost 6 bases, V lost 5 bases, and 11 bases had no gene match. CDR3 amino acids: CASSPRDRARGEQYF. In nucleotides, the CDR3 is TGTGCCAGCAGCCCCCGGGACAGGGCACGGGGCGAGCAGTACTTC.

V and J are TRBV10-3 and TRBJ2-1; D possibly uses TRBD1 or TRBD2 (6 bases each). The germline gives CDR1 ENHRY, CDR2 SYGVKD. V was cut by 6 bases and J by 6 bases, with 12 bases left in between. The CDR3 totals 13 residues. The CDR3 DNA follows: TGTGCCATCAGCAGGGGAGCGGGCAATGAGCAGTTCTTC. This translates into CAISRGAGNEQFF.

The chain joins TRBV29-1 to TRBJ1-4; TRBD1 might be the D (5 bases). Trimming removed 5 bases at V and 4 bases at J, with 11 bases between. This CDR3 is 13 amino acids long. Germline-derived CDR1 and CDR2 are SQVTM and ANQGSEA. CDR3 region: CSVLGGVNEKLFF. The DNA of the CDR3 is TGCAGCGTTCTGGGGGGTGTTAATGAAAAACTGTTTTTT. Full variable domain (rest looked up from reference TRBV29-1 and TRBJ1-4): SAVISQKPSRDICQRGTSLTIQCQVDSQVTMMFWYRQQPGQSLTLIATANQGSEATYESGFVIDKFPISRPNLTFSTLTVSNMSPEDSSIYLCSVLGGVNEKLFFGSGTQLSVL.

This clonotype appeared many times. The gene calls are TRBV7-2 and TRBJ2-7, with D possibly being TRBD2 (6 bases). CDR3 length: 14 residues. V was clipped by 3 bases and J by 0 bases, with 9 bases between them. The V gene's germline CDR1 is SGHTA and CDR2 FQGNSA. The CDR3 nucleotides read TGTGCCAGCAGCTTCGCGGGGAGCTCCTACGAGCAGTACTTC. Translating gives CASSFAGSSYEQYF.

Many counts were recorded for this clonotype. CDR3: CASSLEGTDQPQHF. The CDR3 coding sequence is TGTGCCAGCAGCTTAGAAGGCACGGATCAGCCCCAGCATTTT. The chain links TRBV7-6 to TRBJ1-5; the D is unclear. The germline CDR1 and CDR2 sequences are SGHVS and FNYEAQ. The CDR3 loop spans 14 amino acids. V was pared by 1 base and J by 5 bases, with 9 bases between.

This clonotype occurred many times. V and J are TRBV2 and TRBJ1-1; TRBD1 matches at 8 bases. CDR1 is SNHLY, CDR2 FYNNEI, per germline. The CDR3 has 13 residues. The V gene end was trimmed by 6 bases and the J gene end by 8 bases; junction bases not matched to a gene: 8. The CDR3 region has the DNA TGTGCCAGCAGGGACAGGGTGCTTTGGGAAGCTTTCTTT. Encoded protein: CASRDRVLWEAFF.

V usage is TRBV15 and J usage is TRBJ2-5; D unclear. Trimming removed 1 base at V and 1 base at J, with 1 base between. The CDR3 sequence is 12 residues long. The germline gives CDR1 LNHNV, CDR2 YYDKDF (reference sequence). The CDR3 region is CATSRAQETQYF. CDR3 bases: TGTGCCACCAGCAGAGCCCAAGAGACCCAGTACTTC.

On this clonotype itself: The CDR3 does not end in the conserved phenylalanine or tryptophan, so this is likely a read error. V usage is TRBV5-1 and J usage is TRBJ2-7, with 8 bases identical to TRBD1. Germline V gene sequence: CDR1 SGHRS, CDR2 YFSETQ. V gave up 4 bases and J gave up 3 bases; unmatched junction bases: 6. The CDR3 length is 14 residues. CDR3 DNA sequence: TGCGCCAGCAGCGTGGACAGGGAGCGCTACGAGCAGTACCTC. Its protein product is CASSVDRERYEQYL.

As for this clonotype: A much larger clone is a single base away; this may be a read error. J is TRBJ2-7 and V is TRBV4-2, with unresolved D. V lost 0 bases and J 4 bases, leaving 13 bases between the germline ends. This CDR3 comprises 15 residues. The germline V gene has CDR1 LGHNA and CDR2 YNFKEQ. CDR3 coding DNA: TGTGCCAGCAGCCAAGAAGATCCAGGAAGGTACGAGCAGTACTTC. Its protein is CASSQEDPGRYEQYF.

The rearrangement joins TRBV6-1 to TRBJ2-7, with D maybe TRBD1 (7 bases). In germline, CDR1 is MNHNS, CDR2 SASEGT. The V gene lost 6 bases and the J gene lost 5 bases, with 17 bases spanning the gap. The CDR3 spans 14 residues. For the CDR3, the DNA is TGTGCCAGCAGCAGACAGGGCTCGGGGGACGAGCAGTACTTC. It is translated as CASSRQGSGDEQYF.

The chain recombines TRBV19 with TRBJ2-1; TRBD2 matches at 7 bases. Germline V gives CDR1 LNHDA, CDR2 SQIVND (reference sequence). The CDR3 length is 16 residues. The J segment lost 3 bases and the V segment lost 7 bases, leaving 12 bases of the junction unmatched. CDR3 nucleotides: TGTGCCAGTATTGATCCCAGACGCGGGAGCTACAATGAGCAGTTCTTC. This codes for CASIDPRRGSYNEQFF.

The chain couples TRBV2 to TRBJ1-5; the D is unclear. The CDR3 totals 15 residues. Germline V lookup: CDR1 SNHLY, CDR2 FYNNEI. V was trimmed by 10 bases and J by 0 bases, leaving 16 bases between them. The CDR3 loop is CATRDQLYSNQPQHF. CDR3 nucleotides: TGTGCCACCCGGGATCAACTTTATAGCAATCAGCCCCAGCATTTT.

The chain employs TRBV13 and TRBJ2-7, with 9 positions matching TRBD1. The germline gives CDR1 PRHDT, CDR2 FYEKMQ (reference sequence). V lost 5 bases, J lost 4 bases, and 6 bases stayed unmatched. This CDR3 is 14 amino acids long. CDR3 in DNA: TGTGCCAGCAGCAACCGGGACAGGGATTACGAGCAGTACTTC. Its protein product is CASSNRDRDYEQYF.

This clonotype was recorded many times. The chain carries TRBV6-1 and TRBJ2-7; no clear D gene. Germline V lookup: CDR1 MNHNS, CDR2 SASEGT. The CDR3 is 14 amino acids. With 2 bases removed from V and 0 bases from J, the gap between germline ends came to 8 bases. The CDR3 spells CASSETETSYEQYF. The CDR3 DNA reads TGTGCCAGCAGTGAAACTGAGACCTCCTACGAGCAGTACTTC.

The genes are TRBV20-1 and TRBJ2-3; TRBD2 matches at 7 bases. CDR3 length equals 13 residues. CDR1 is DFQATT and CDR2 is SNEGSKA in the germline V gene (reference sequence). V lost 3 bases, J lost 9 bases, and 9 bases stayed unmatched. CDR3 DNA: TGCAGTGCTAGTGGTGGGAGGGCCGGGACGCAGTATTTT. This sequence encodes CSASGGRAGTQYF.

As regards this clonotype: Relative to the germline gene, one junction end is altered; a read error may explain this. The chain uses TRBV29-1 and TRBJ2-5; D is perhaps TRBD2 (6 bases). CDR3 length: 11 residues. Germline CDR1 and CDR2: SQVTM and ANQGSEA. CDR3 DNA: TGCAGCGCCCGGGACGGCGGGGACCAGTGCTTC. Its translation is CSARDGGDQCF.

This clonotype has more than one count but fewer than ten. The chain joins TRBV2 to TRBJ2-7, with D perhaps being TRBD1 or TRBD2 (5 bases each). This CDR3 has 14 residues. The germline V and J ends were trimmed by 5 bases and 3 bases, with 14 bases remaining between them. Germline assignment: CDR1 SNHLY and CDR2 FYNNEI. This CDR3 reads CASSRRWDDYEQYF. In DNA, the CDR3 is TGTGCCAGCAGTCGTCGCTGGGACGACTACGAGCAGTACTTC. Based on the CDR3 plus reference TRBV2 and TRBJ2-7, the full variable domain is EPEVTQTPSHQVTQMGQEVILRCVPISNHLYFYWYRQILGQKVEFLVSFYNNEISEKSEIFDDQFSVERPDGSNFTLKIRSTKLEDSAMYFCASSRRWDDYEQYFGPGTRLTVT.

The chain joins TRBV7-2 to TRBJ1-5, with 7 bases matching TRBD1. Germline V gene sequence: CDR1 SGHTA, CDR2 FQGNSA. With V trimmed by 1 base and J by 6 bases, 3 bases remained unmatched. There are 14 residues in the CDR3. DNA for the CDR3: TGTGCCAGCAGCTTAGATGAGGGGGCTCAGCCCCAGCATTTT. It specifies CASSLDEGAQPQHF. The full variable domain, completed using reference TRBV7-2 and TRBJ1-5, is GAGVSQSPSNKVTEKGKDVELRCDPISGHTALYWYRQSLGQGLEFLIYFQGNSAPDKSGLPSDRFSAERTGGSVSTLTIQRTQQEDSAVYLCASSLDEGAQPQHFGDGTRLSIL.

This clonotype was recorded at least ten times. This chain links TRBV9 with TRBJ1-1; TRBD1 might be the D (5 bases). Per the germline V gene, CDR1 is SGDLS and CDR2 is YYNGEE. Trimming cost V 3 bases and J 5 bases, with 17 bases left between them. This CDR3 has 15 residues. The CDR3 here is CASSGGDSDETEAFF. For the CDR3, the DNA is TGTGCCAGCAGCGGAGGGGACTCAGACGAGACTGAAGCTTTCTTT. The entire variable domain, with the rest obtained from reference TRBV9 and TRBJ1-1, is as follows: DSGVTQTPKHLITATGQRVTLRCSPRSGDLSVYWYQQSLDQGLQFLIQYYNGEERAKGNILERFSAQQFPDLHSELNLSSLELGDSALYFCASSGGDSDETEAFFGQGTRLTVV.

The chain employs TRBV4-1 and TRBJ1-3; D is undetermined. CDR3 length equals 14 residues. Germline V lookup: CDR1 MGHRA, CDR2 YSYEKL. V lost 4 bases and J lost 4, with 11 bases in between. CDR3 coding DNA: TGCGCCAGCAGCCCCTGGGCAGCCGGAAACACCATATATTTT. Amino acids: CASSPWAAGNTIYF.

This clonotype was seen more than once but under ten times. A read error is possible here, since a much larger clone lies one base away. The chain links TRBV11-2 to TRBJ1-2; weak D call: TRBD1 (6 bases). V lost 6 bases to trimming and J lost 3 bases, with 14 bases between them. In germline, CDR1 is SGHAT, CDR2 FQNNGV. The CDR3 has 14 amino acids. CDR3 sequence: CASSPRTAHYGYTF. CDR3 bases: TGTGCCAGCAGTCCCAGGACAGCCCACTATGGCTACACCTTC. The entire variable domain, with the rest obtained from reference TRBV11-2 and TRBJ1-2, is as follows: EAGVAQSPRYKIIEKRQSVAFWCNPISGHATLYWYQQILGQGPKLLIQFQNNGVVDDSQLPKDRFSAERLKGVDSTLKIQPAKLEDSAVYLCASSPRTAHYGYTFGSGTRLTVV.

This clonotype was seen a handful of times. The rearrangement uses TRBV15 and TRBJ1-2; 7 positions agree with TRBD1. This CDR3 is 13 amino acids long. The V gene end was trimmed by 5 bases and the J gene end by 5 bases; junction bases not matched to a gene: 5. Looked up from germline, CDR1 is LNHNV and CDR2 is YYDKDF (reference sequence). The CDR3 sequence is CATSGGGGYGYTF. The CDR3 DNA reads as TGTGCCACCAGCGGAGGGGGCGGTTATGGCTACACCTTC.